Included here is one T cell receptor beta chain sequence, with context. This sample stems from a study of blood T cell repertoires in COVID-19. Study in general: The cDNA or gDNA used as material had been derived from T cells, B-cell-depleted T cells, or PBMCs.

Germline CDR1 WNHNN, CDR2 SYGVQD (reference sequence). The trim removed 4 bases at V and 6 bases at J, leaving 3 bases unmatched. This CDR3 comprises 13 residues. Categorization into cohorts depended on clinical history that participants reported. Two negative PCRs, clearance, or symptom resolution were required of recovered Cohort 3 donors. The method was immunoSEQ multiplex PCR; TCRdb's version includes in-frame clones alone and lacks a portion of them. The sample carries hundreds of thousands of clones, over 75% recorded once. The rearrangement joins TRBV10-1 to TRBJ2-3, with 8 nucleotides matching TRBD1. The source of this sequence is a woman in her thirties who had recovered from COVID-19. Material for sequencing was PBMCs or T cells enriched from blood (not recorded which). The CDR3 reads CASSGQGKDTQYF. Here the CDR3 DNA reads TGCGCCAGCAGTGGACAGGGGAAGGATACGCAGTATTTT.